This T cell receptor beta chain was identified in a study of T cells in tuberculosis. Study-level information: CD1B tetramers identified T cells specific for mycobacterial lipid GMM.

Looked up from germline, CDR1 is SGHVS and CDR2 is FQNEAQ. Trimming cost V 5 bases and J 3 bases; bases outside gene matches: 5. CDR3 length: 14 residues. Worth noting for this clone: What it binds is not known.

TCRdb's table, derived via immunoSEQ multiplex PCR, lists solely in-frame clones and lacks some. The sample yields around 10,000 clones, just under 95% seen once. Study-level points and caveats: Samples were chosen by availability of cryopreserved specimens.

Tuberculosis was confirmed by positive sputum smear and/or M. tuberculosis culture. Unsorted cryopreserved PBMC were sequenced, averaging around 94,000 T cells per clinical donor. The source of this sequence is an adult with tuberculosis. This rearrangement joins TRBV7-8 to TRBJ2-3; TRBD1 agrees at 7 bases. Specimen: PBMCs. The CDR3 DNA sequence: TGTGCCAGCAGCCACAGGGGAAAGACAGATACGCAGTATTTT. Translating it yields CASSHRGKTDTQYF.